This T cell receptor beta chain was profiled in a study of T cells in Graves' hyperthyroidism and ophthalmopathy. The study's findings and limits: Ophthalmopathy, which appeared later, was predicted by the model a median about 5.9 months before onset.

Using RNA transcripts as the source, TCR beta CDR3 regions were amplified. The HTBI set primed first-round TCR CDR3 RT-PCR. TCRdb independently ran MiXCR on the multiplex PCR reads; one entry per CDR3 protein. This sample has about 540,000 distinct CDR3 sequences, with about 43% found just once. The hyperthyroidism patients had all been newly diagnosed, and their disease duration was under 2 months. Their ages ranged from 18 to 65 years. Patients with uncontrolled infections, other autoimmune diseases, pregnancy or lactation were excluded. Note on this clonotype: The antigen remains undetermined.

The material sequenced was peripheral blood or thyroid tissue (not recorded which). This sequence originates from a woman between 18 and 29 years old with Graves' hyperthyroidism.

This CDR3 reads CASSGLMGFEAFF. CDR3 DNA sequence: TGTGCCAGCAGTGGTTTGATGGGATTTGAAGCTTTCTTT. V gene TRBV25-1 combines with J gene TRBJ1-1; the D is unclear. V was cut by 4 bases and J by 7 bases, with 13 bases left in between. Germline assignment: CDR1 MGHDK and CDR2 SYGVNS. CDR3 length: 13 residues.